This record concerns one TCR beta chain sequence. Its antigen remains unknown. The data belong to a study of siplizumab effects on memory and regulatory T cells. Overall study results and limits: Alloreactive sequences that could be traced to unstimulated CD4+ memory cells showed a significant reduction under siplizumab. Proliferating CD4+ or CD8+ clones, roughly 80-97% of them, lacked an assignable naive or memory phenotype. Apparently key alloresponse contributors, naive T cells also seemed more diverse than memory cells. For mappable alloreactive CD4+ clones, the mean Treg-derived fraction was approximately 70% with siplizumab and approximately 26% in controls.

The CDR3 length is 15 residues. Germline values: CDR1 SGHRS, CDR2 YFSETQ. The V end lost 3 bases, the J end lost 5 bases, and 17 bases lay between the germline ends. The repertoire was sequenced with immunoSEQ multiplex PCR; TCRdb's copy has only in-frame clones and lacks some. The data show approximately 100,000 clones, 85% to 95% seen once. This sequence originates from a human donor in good health. The material sequenced was non-Treg CD4+ T cells sorted from blood. The chain carries TRBV5-1 and TRBJ2-5, with D tentatively TRBD2 (6 bases). CDR3 region: CASSSPSGVAETQYF. The CDR3 nucleotides read TGCGCCAGCAGCTCCCCCTCGGGAGTTGCGGAGACCCAGTACTTC.